This T cell receptor (beta chain) originates from a study of blood T cells in healthy people across ages. The CDR3 is 11 amino acids. Germline assignment: CDR1 SGHRS and CDR2 YFSETQ. The V end lost 10 bases, the J end lost 9 bases, and 17 bases lay between the germline ends. The second PCR ran roughly 7 to 12 cycles with a sample-barcoded 5' primer and J-beta primers. Each sample yielded at least 2.5 million CDR3-containing paired-end reads. In TCRdb, the 5' RACE reads were re-called with MiXCR into one record per CDR3 protein. The sample shows 540,000 or so distinct CDR3 sequences, roughly 29% of them seen only once. Findings and caveats of the study: Strong correlation existed between TCR beta diversity and naive T cell percentage.

Points on this clonotype: What it binds is not known.

This sequence joins TRBV5-1 and TRBJ2-7, with unresolved D. Specimen: blood. This clonotype originated in a woman in her seventies in good health. CDR3 in amino acids: CASSPGDGQYF. In nucleotides, the CDR3 is TGCGCCTCATCCCCCGGCGACGGGCAGTACTTC.